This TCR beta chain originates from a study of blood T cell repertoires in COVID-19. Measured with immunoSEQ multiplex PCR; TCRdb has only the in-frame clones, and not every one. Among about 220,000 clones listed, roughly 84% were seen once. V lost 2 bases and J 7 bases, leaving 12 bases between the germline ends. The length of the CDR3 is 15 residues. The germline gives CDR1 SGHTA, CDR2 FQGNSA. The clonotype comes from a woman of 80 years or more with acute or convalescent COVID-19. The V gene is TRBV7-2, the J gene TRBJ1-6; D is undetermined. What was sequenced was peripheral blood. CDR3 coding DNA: TGTGCCAGCAGCTTAACGTGGGCGTCCAATTCACCCCTCCACTTT. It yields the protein CASSLTWASNSPLHF.